Here is one T cell receptor (beta chain) with its context. This clonotype is assessed as large (0.1 to 1%). No quality values exist for individual bases; no much larger clone is one base distant. After labeling with CellTrace CFSE, PBMCs were cultured for around six days in RPMI containing roughly 7.5% human serum along with peptide pools, each at about 1 ug/mL. On a BD FACSAria, proliferating CD4 T cells were sorted without fixation as live CD56-CD19-CD16-CD3+CD4+ CFSE-low cells. Enrolled adults were healthy and were found to be seronegative for ZIKV, JEV, YFV, DENV and WNV by microneutralization screening. The samples were drawn from a phase 1 trial of an alum-adjuvanted Zika purified-inactivated virus (ZPIV) vaccine that was randomized, double-blinded and placebo-controlled. Peripheral blood mononuclear cells were isolated by standard procedure and stored frozen in liquid nitrogen until use. The sample is drawn from a study of Japanese encephalitis immunity and Zika vaccine responses (dated by TCRdb to the early 2020s). For the wider study: Included participants received three 5.0 ug doses of alum-adjuvanted ZPIV at weeks 0, 4 and 28. A two-dose regimen of JEV vaccine (IXIARO), with doses given 28 days apart, was administered to about 13 participants two to three months before the first ZPIV dose. One dose of YFV vaccine (YF-VAX) was administered before ZPIV to around 12 participants, and roughly 10 participants were flavivirus-naive. More than 5 representative participants per pre-vaccination group were picked for TCR sequencing, using samples from week 52 and from week 0, the point after pre-vaccination but before ZPIV. TCR repertoires from three flavivirus-naive individuals were additionally analyzed at weeks 2, 6 and 52 after the start of ZPIV vaccination. For stimulations, either ZIKV structural-protein peptide pools divided into flavivirus-conserved and non-conserved sets or JEV or YFV peptides matching the pre-vaccination were used. The ZIKV peptides, 15-mers that overlapped by 11 residues, were chosen for containing NetMHCpan/NetMHCII-predicted epitopes with affinity below 50 nM. The study asked whether earlier vaccination against Japanese encephalitis virus (JEV) or yellow fever virus (YFV) shaped CD4 T cell responses to the Zika vaccine.

Paper-wide results and their limitations: The analysis covered only a subset of trial participants who had three doses and adequate samples, rather than the whole vaccinated cohort. Because there were not enough samples, the peptide pools could not be deconvoluted, which meant the specific peptides behind the cross-reactive responses went unidentified. Compared with YFV-pre-vaccinated donors, JEV-pre-vaccinated donors had higher repertoire similarity across time-points and stimulations, indicating that more clonotypes were common to ZIKV and JEV stimulation. CD8 T cell responses of very low magnitude were detected against ZIKV peptide pools and were observed in only a few individuals. Samples clustered by participant with no similarity between individuals, suggesting no public TCRs were detected. After ZPIV, a significant decrease in repertoire richness of CD4 T cells responding to conserved ZIKV epitopes was observed in JEV-pre-vaccinated donors.

Library preparation used 5' RACE. Before sequencing, TCRbeta libraries were pooled in proportion to the sorted cell numbers of each library. Total RNA was extracted from the sorted cells with RNAzol RT, and cDNA was synthesized using an oligo(dT) primer and a template-switching oligo. The TCRbeta V-CDR3-J region was amplified by PCR with Kapa HiFi between a SMARTer oligo primer and a TCRbeta constant-region primer. A second PCR attached Illumina adaptors and sample-specific index barcodes, followed by HighPrep bead cleanup and Bioanalyzer confirmation of a band of roughly 650 bp. Libraries were sequenced on an Illumina MiSeq with 2x151 bp paired-end reads. On the authors' methods: Reads were demultiplexed with an in-house Java program, and TCRbeta annotations were assigned and clonotypes were counted with MiXCR. Repertoire overlap used Morisita-Horn indices from the R package vegan, with UPGMA clustering and Circos plots of recurring clonotypes. Shannon diversity and richness were normalized to the maximum possible value based on input cell numbers, so that values between 0 and 1 were obtained. MUSCLE was used to align CDR3beta sequences, SeqinR to compute distances, and R to plot multidimensional scaling. TCRdb's own reprocessing of the public reads used fastp at Q25 and MiXCR and kept productive beta chains. Rows with a matching CDR3 protein are joined into one entry that keeps the most common DNA and genes. The V and J calls and clone size are TCRdb's, not the authors'. The sample table lists approximately 140 distinct CDR3 sequences, 9.5% to 13% of them with a count of one. The ten largest clonotypes hold roughly half of the sample.

Reading the germline V gene gives CDR1 LGHNA and CDR2 YSLEER. The CDR3 runs 16 amino acids, cysteine and phenylalanine included. Solely the CDR3 DNA is kept, with 48 bases framed from the first base. V and J lose 3 bases and 3 bases, and a span of 18 bases separates them. The sample in question was antigen-activated CD4+ T cells from blood, cultured, obtained during a Zika inactivated vaccine study. The rearranged chain carries TRBV4-3 and TRBJ2-7; 5 matching bases give a weak D call of TRBD2. The clonotype comes from an adult woman who received an inactivated Zika virus vaccine. For the CDR3, the sequence is CASSQGSDNYGYEQYF. The sequence in DNA is TGCGCCAGCAGCCAGGGGAGCGATAACTACGGCTACGAGCAGTACTTC.